The present entry profiles one T cell receptor beta chain with its context. Sequencing used immunoSEQ multiplex PCR; TCRdb keeps in-frame clones, though not all of them. Of roughly 250,000 clones detected, about 90% appear once; the ten largest clones hold less than 15%. The data were taken from a study of blood T cell repertoires in COVID-19. The germline V gene has CDR1 DFQATT and CDR2 SNEGSKA (reference sequence). The CDR3 contains 15 residues. Between the trimmed V and J ends, which lost 3 bases and 0 bases, there was a span of 13 bases. This chain uses TRBV20-1 with TRBJ2-3, with TRBD2 as a possible D gene (6 bases). The TCR was taken from a woman in her 30s with COVID-19, enrolled during active disease. Input material: peripheral blood. The CDR3 DNA sequence: TGCAGTGCTAGTCAGCCGGGGACTAGCACAGATACGCAGTATTTT. This gives the protein CSASQPGTSTDTQYF.